This paragraph covers one T cell receptor (beta chain) sequence. The sample originates from a study of blood T cell repertoires in COVID-19. Study-level background: T cells, B-cell-depleted T cells, or PBMCs supplied cDNA or gDNA.

Per the authors' pipeline: Scientists estimated how many nucleated cells there were by amplifying reference gene primers. The data were produced by immunoSEQ multiplex PCR, yet TCRdb's version contains in-frame clones alone and is incomplete. The DNA gave D and trimming, while V, J and clone size come from that table. The top ten hold roughly 1.7% of the sample, which has about 300,000 clones, more than 70% seen once. Germline assignment: CDR1 SGHKS and CDR2 YYEKEE (reference sequence). The CDR3 runs to 12 residues. With 3 bases removed from V and 2 bases from J, the gap between germline ends came to 3 bases.

The chain uses TRBV5-5 and TRBJ1-5; no clear D. The sample consisted of peripheral blood. The origin of this receptor is a woman younger than 45 with COVID-19, enrolled during active disease. In DNA form, the CDR3 reads TGTGCCAGCAGCTCCGGCAATCAGCCCCAGCATTTT. Amino acids: CASSSGNQPQHF. The whole variable domain, remainder taken from reference TRBV5-5 and TRBJ1-5, is DAGVTQSPTHLIKTRGQQVTLRCSPISGHKSVSWYQQVLGQGPQFIFQYYEKEERGRGNFPDRFSARQFPNYSSELNVNALLLGDSALYLCASSSGNQPQHFGDGTRLSIL.